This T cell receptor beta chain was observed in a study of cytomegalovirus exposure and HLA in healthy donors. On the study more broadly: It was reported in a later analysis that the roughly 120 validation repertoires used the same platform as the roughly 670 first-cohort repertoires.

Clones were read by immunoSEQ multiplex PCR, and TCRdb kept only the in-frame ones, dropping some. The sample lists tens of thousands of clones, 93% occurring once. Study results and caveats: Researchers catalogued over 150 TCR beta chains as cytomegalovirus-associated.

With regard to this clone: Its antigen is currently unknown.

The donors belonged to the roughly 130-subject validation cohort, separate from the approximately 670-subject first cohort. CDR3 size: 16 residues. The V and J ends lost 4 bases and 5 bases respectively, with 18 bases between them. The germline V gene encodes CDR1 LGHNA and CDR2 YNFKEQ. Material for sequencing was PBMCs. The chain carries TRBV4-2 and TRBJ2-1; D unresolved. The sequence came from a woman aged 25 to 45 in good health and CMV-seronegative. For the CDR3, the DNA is TGTGCCAGCAGCCGCACTTTTTTGACCACAGACAATGAGCAGTTCTTC. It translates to CASSRTFLTTDNEQFF.